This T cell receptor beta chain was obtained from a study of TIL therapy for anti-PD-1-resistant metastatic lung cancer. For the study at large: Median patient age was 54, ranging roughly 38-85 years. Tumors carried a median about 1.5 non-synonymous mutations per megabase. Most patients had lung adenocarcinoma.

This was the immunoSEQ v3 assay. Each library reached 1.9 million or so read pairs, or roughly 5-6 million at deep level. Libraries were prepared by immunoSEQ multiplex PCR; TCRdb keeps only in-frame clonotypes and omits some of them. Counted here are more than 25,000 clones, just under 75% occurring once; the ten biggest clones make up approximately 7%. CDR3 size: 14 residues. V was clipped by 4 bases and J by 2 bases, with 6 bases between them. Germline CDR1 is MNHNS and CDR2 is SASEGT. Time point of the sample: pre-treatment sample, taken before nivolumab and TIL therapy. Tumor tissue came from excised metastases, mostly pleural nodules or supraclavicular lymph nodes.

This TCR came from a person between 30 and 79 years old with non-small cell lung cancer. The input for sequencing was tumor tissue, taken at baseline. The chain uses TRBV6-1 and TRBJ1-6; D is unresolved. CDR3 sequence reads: CASSAGPYNSPLHF. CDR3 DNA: TGTGCCAGCAGTGCGGGCCCCTATAATTCACCCCTCCACTTT.